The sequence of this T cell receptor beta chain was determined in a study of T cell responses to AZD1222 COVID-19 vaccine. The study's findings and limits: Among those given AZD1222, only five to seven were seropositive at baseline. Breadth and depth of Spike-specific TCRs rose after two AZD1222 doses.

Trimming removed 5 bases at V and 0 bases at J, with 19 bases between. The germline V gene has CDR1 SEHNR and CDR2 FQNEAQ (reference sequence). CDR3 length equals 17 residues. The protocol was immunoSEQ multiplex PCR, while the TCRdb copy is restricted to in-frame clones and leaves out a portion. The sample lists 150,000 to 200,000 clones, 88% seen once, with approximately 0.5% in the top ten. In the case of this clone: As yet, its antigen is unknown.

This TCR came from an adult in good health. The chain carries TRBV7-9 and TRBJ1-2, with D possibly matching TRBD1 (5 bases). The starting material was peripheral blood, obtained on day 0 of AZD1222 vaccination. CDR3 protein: CASSPQGGGVSNYGYTF. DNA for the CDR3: TGTGCCAGCAGCCCTCAAGGCGGGGGGGTCTCTAACTATGGCTACACCTTC.